This T cell receptor (beta chain) was sequenced for a study of blood T cell repertoires in COVID-19. Clones were sequenced by immunoSEQ multiplex PCR, and TCRdb holds only the in-frame ones, with some missing. This table has about 250,000 clones, 86% appearing once. Germline-derived CDR1 and CDR2 are KGHSH and LQKENI. The CDR3 loop spans 13 amino acids. The V gene lost 0 bases and the J gene lost 5 bases, with 8 bases spanning the gap. While infection was still active, Seattle patients were enrolled and then followed longitudinally. The source of this sequence is an elderly woman with COVID-19, enrolled during active disease. This sequence joins TRBV18 and TRBJ2-7; maybe TRBD1 (6 bases). Sample: peripheral blood. In DNA, the CDR3 is TGTGCCAGCTCACCACCCAGGGGCGACGAGCAGTACTTC. Its protein is CASSPPRGDEQYF.